The 30 T cell receptor beta chains reported below all come from one sample, sequenced in a study of memory CD4+ T cells and cytomegalovirus serostatus (dated by TCRdb to about 2019). The library was prepared using the immunoSEQ multiplex PCR assay. This immuneACCESS table, as held by TCRdb, lists in-frame sequences with V and J called but not all clones. Of the missing ones, under half trace to an unresolved V gene in checked studies; the others have no known cause. For this sample there are tens of thousands of clones; approximately 78% appear just once. The top ten clones comprise under 1% of the sample. Single viable CD3+CD4+CD8-CD45RO+ cells were sorted as memory CD4+ T cells on a FACSAria II. Sequencing input: memory CD4+ T cells from blood. These receptors all come from an adult in good health and CMV-seronegative.

This sequence joins TRBV5-8 and TRBJ1-2; the match to TRBD1 covers 7 bases. V was pared by 7 bases and J by 1 base, with 4 bases of the junction left unmatched. Germline loops: CDR1 SGHTS, CDR2 YDEGEE. This CDR3 spans 13 amino acids. The chain's CDR3 is CASPDRNNYGYTF. For the CDR3, the DNA is TGTGCCAGCCCGGACAGGAATAACTATGGCTACACCTTC.

The rearrangement joins TRBV6-5 to TRBJ1-6; TRBD1 agrees at 8 bases. V lost 6 bases, J lost 7 bases, and 5 bases stayed unmatched. The V gene's germline CDR1 is MNHEY and CDR2 SVGAGI. The length of the CDR3 is 14 residues. This CDR3 is CASREQGGNSPLHF. The CDR3 DNA is TGTGCCAGCAGAGAACAGGGGGGGAATTCACCCCTCCACTTT.

This clone was recorded a few times. The genes are TRBV6-1 and TRBJ1-5; D is uncertain. CDR1 is MNHNS, CDR2 SASEGT, per germline. V lost 3 bases and J 4 bases, leaving 7 bases between the germline ends. The CDR3 is 13 amino acids. Here the CDR3 DNA reads TGTGCCAGCAGTGACAGCGCAAATCAGCCCCAGCATTTT. It translates to CASSDSANQPQHF.

The chain carries TRBV19 and TRBJ2-5, with D perhaps being TRBD1 or TRBD2 (6 bases each). Per the germline V gene, CDR1 is LNHDA and CDR2 is SQIVND (reference sequence). The V end lost 3 bases, the J end lost 3 bases, and 14 bases lay between the germline ends. The CDR3 is 15 amino acids. Written as DNA, the CDR3 is TGTGCCAGTAGTATTGGAGGGGGTGCGAAAGAGACCCAGTACTTC. Protein: CASSIGGGAKETQYF.

V gene TRBV11-2 combines with J gene TRBJ2-1, with TRBD2 matching over 7 bases. V shed 2 bases, J shed 1 base, and the junction held 2 bases outside the gene matches. The CDR3 runs 15 residues. CDR1 SGHAT and CDR2 FQNNGV come from the germline V gene. CDR3 bases: TGTGCCAGCAGCTTAAGACTAGCATCCTACAATGAGCAGTTCTTC. It is translated as CASSLRLASYNEQFF.

The V and J genes are TRBV5-1 and TRBJ1-1, with unresolved D. V lost 0 bases, J lost 3 bases, and 12 bases lay in between. CDR3 length equals 15 residues. Germline V lookup: CDR1 SGHRS, CDR2 YFSETQ. CDR3: CASSLDGGSDTEAFF. CDR3 DNA: TGCGCCAGCAGCTTGGATGGAGGGTCTGACACTGAAGCTTTCTTT. The whole variable domain, remainder taken from reference TRBV5-1 and TRBJ1-1, is KAGVTQTPRYLIKTRGQQVTLSCSPISGHRSVSWYQQTPGQGLQFLFEYFSETQRNKGNFPGRFSGRQFSNSRSEMNVSTLELGDSALYLCASSLDGGSDTEAFFGQGTRLTVV.

This chain uses TRBV6-1 with TRBJ1-3; D might be TRBD1 (6 bases). Germline lookup yields CDR1 MNHNS and CDR2 SASEGT. The CDR3 extends over 13 amino acids. Trimming shortened V by 5 bases and J by 4 bases, and 9 bases separated the two germline ends. CDR3 sequence: CASSKGQGNTIYF. The CDR3, as DNA: TGTGCCAGCAGTAAAGGACAGGGAAACACCATATATTTT.

The genes are TRBV19 and TRBJ1-2; TRBD1 matches at 7 bases. The trim removed 1 base at V and 8 bases at J, leaving 4 bases unmatched. Germline CDR1 reads LNHDA; CDR2 reads SQIVND (reference sequence). This CDR3 is 13 amino acids long. The CDR3 is CASSIVGGGGYTF. CDR3 sequence (DNA): TGTGCCAGTAGTATAGTTGGAGGGGGCGGCTACACCTTC. Combining the CDR3 with reference TRBV19 and TRBJ1-2 gives the whole variable domain DGGITQSPKYLFRKEGQNVTLSCEQNLNHDAMYWYRQDPGQGLRLIYYSQIVNDFQKGDIAEGYSVSREKKESFPLTVTSAQKNPTAFYLCASSIVGGGGYTFGSGTRLTVV.

With respect to this clone: The DNA is omitted, as the CDR3 cannot be located on it reliably, and the CDR3 follows TCRdb's listing. The chain has TRBV2 and TRBJ2-7; TRBD1 is the table's D call and was not checked against the DNA. The CDR3 length is 11 residues, termini included. CDR1 and CDR2 (germline): SNHLY, FYNNEI. The CDR3 region is CASSEWGPGNF.

This chain joins TRBV6-5 and TRBJ1-6; D is unresolved. This CDR3 comprises 14 residues. Trimming removed 4 bases at V and 5 bases at J, with 9 bases between. CDR1 MNHEY and CDR2 SVGAGI come from the germline V gene. This chain's CDR3 is CASSSEAHNSPLHF. Written as DNA, the CDR3 is TGTGCCAGCAGTTCCGAGGCTCATAATTCACCCCTCCACTTT.

The chain joins TRBV19 to TRBJ2-7; no clear D. Trimming took 5 bases from V and 2 from J, leaving 7 bases between them. The CDR3 consists of 12 residues. Germline lookup yields CDR1 LNHDA and CDR2 SQIVND (reference sequence). Here the CDR3 DNA reads TGTGCCAGTAGTGCCCCTACCTACGAGCAGTACTTC. This gives the protein CASSAPTYEQYF.

The genes are TRBV30 and TRBJ2-4; 13 bases map to TRBD2. Trimming at V came to 0 bases and at J to 6 bases, leaving 5 bases not matched to a gene. The CDR3 has 16 residues. Germline values: CDR1 GTSNPN, CDR2 SVGIG (reference sequence). The CDR3 is CAWSVLTSGGLNIQYF. CDR3 DNA: TGTGCCTGGAGTGTACTGACTAGCGGGGGGTTAAACATTCAGTACTTC.

The rearrangement uses TRBV5-1 and TRBJ2-5; TRBD1 agrees at 8 bases. Germline values: CDR1 SGHRS, CDR2 YFSETQ. V dropped 4 bases and J dropped 5; count of bases not matched to a gene: 10. CDR3 length: 15 amino acids. The CDR3 sequence is CASSPSQGAGETQYF. The CDR3 nucleotides read TGCGCCAGCAGCCCTTCTCAGGGGGCGGGGGAGACCCAGTACTTC.

DNA for the CDR3: TGTGCCAGCAGCCCGGGGGGGAGCACAGATACGCAGTATTTT. It translates to CASSPGGSTDTQYF. This chain uses TRBV6-5 with TRBJ2-3; TRBD2 matches at 8 bases. The CDR3 runs 14 residues. Germline assignment: CDR1 MNHEY and CDR2 SVGAGI. Trimming at V came to 6 bases and at J to 0 bases, leaving 2 bases not matched to a gene.

Concerning this clone itself: Without the conserved terminal phenylalanine or tryptophan, this CDR3 likely stems from a read error. The limits of the CDR3 on the DNA are not certain, so only TCRdb's listed CDR3 is given. The rearrangement links TRBV6-1 to TRBJ1-1. The length of the CDR3 is 9 amino acids, counting both ends. Per germline, CDR1 MNHNS and CDR2 SASEGT. CDR3 loop: CASGGQRGV.

CDR3 sequence: CASSLSGARGYTF. The DNA of the CDR3 is TGTGCCAGCAGCTTGAGCGGGGCTCGGGGCTACACCTTC. This sequence joins TRBV5-8 and TRBJ1-2; possibly TRBD1 for D (5 bases). Germline CDR1 SGHTS, CDR2 YDEGEE. This CDR3 is built from 13 residues. The V end lost 1 base, the J end lost 8 bases, and 12 bases lay between the germline ends.

DNA for the CDR3: TGTGCCAGCAGTTTAGTCATGACCGTCTTCACAGATACGCAGTATTTT. Translating it yields CASSLVMTVFTDTQYF. The rearrangement uses TRBV27 and TRBJ2-3; D ambiguous. There are 16 residues in the CDR3. V gave up 2 bases and J gave up 2 bases, with 14 bases separating them. Germline V CDR1 and CDR2: MNHEY, SMNVEV (reference sequence).

This chain uses TRBV25-1 with TRBJ1-4, with unresolved D. The CDR3 extends over 17 amino acids. Germline V CDR1 and CDR2: MGHDK, SYGVNS. The V end was cut by 2 bases, the J end by 4 bases, with 17 bases between. The CDR3 nucleotides are TGTGCCAGCAGTGAAAGATTGGGGTCGGGCTATAATGAAAAACTGTTTTTT. It specifies CASSERLGSGYNEKLFF. The entire variable domain, with the rest obtained from reference TRBV25-1 and TRBJ1-4, is as follows: EADIYQTPRYLVIGTGKKITLECSQTMGHDKMYWYQQDPGMELHLIHYSYGVNSTEKGDLSSESTVSRIRTEHFPLTLESARPSHTSQYLCASSERLGSGYNEKLFFGSGTQLSVL.

In its sample, this clone was seen once. The J gene is TRBJ2-7, the V gene TRBV25-1; 9 bases agree with TRBD1. CDR1 is MGHDK, CDR2 SYGVNS, per germline. The CDR3 totals 17 residues. V was clipped by 4 bases and J by 0 bases; unmatched bases: 10. The CDR3 DNA sequence: TGTGCCAGCAGTGCGTCCCGGGACAGGGCCGACTCCTACGAGCAGTACTTC. Amino acid sequence: CASSASRDRADSYEQYF.

J is TRBJ2-4 and V is TRBV4-2; D not resolved. V gave up 1 base and J gave up 2 bases, with 9 bases separating them. Germline CDR1 and CDR2: LGHNA and YNFKEQ. The CDR3 loop spans 15 amino acids. CDR3 nucleotide sequence: TGTGCCAGCAGCCAAGTTGGCCTACCCAAAAACATTCAGTACTTC. Protein product: CASSQVGLPKNIQYF.

This clone is judged medium-sized. CDR3 sequence reads: CASSRQVGYTF. CDR3 coding DNA: TGTGCCAGCTCCCGACAGGTTGGCTACACCTTC. The rearrangement uses TRBV18 and TRBJ1-2; D is possibly TRBD1 (6 bases). Per the germline V gene, CDR1 is KGHSH and CDR2 is LQKENI. V lost 6 bases and J lost 7, with 9 bases in between. The CDR3 spans 11 residues. The whole variable domain, filled in from reference TRBV18 and TRBJ1-2, reads NAGVMQNPRHLVRRRGQEARLRCSPMKGHSHVYWYRQLPEEGLKFMVYLQKENIIDESGMPKERFSAEFPKEGPSILRIQQVVRGDSAAYFCASSRQVGYTFGSGTRLTVV.

This chain connects TRBV5-6 to TRBJ1-3; TRBD1 matches 10 bases. V was pared by 3 bases and J by 1 base, with 10 bases of the junction left unmatched. Germline lookup yields CDR1 SGHDT and CDR2 YYEEEE. The length of the CDR3 is 18 residues. CDR3 DNA: TGTGCCAGCAGCTCGCCGGGACAGGGGCTAAGGTCTGGAAACACCATATATTTT. This sequence encodes CASSSPGQGLRSGNTIYF.

This clone appeared once. This chain uses TRBV18 with TRBJ1-2, with D possibly matching TRBD1 (5 bases). CDR1 and CDR2 (germline): KGHSH, LQKENI. CDR3 size: 14 residues. V gave up 2 bases and J gave up 6 bases, with 13 bases separating them. In nucleotides, the CDR3 is TGTGCCAGCTCACCAGCAGGGTTGTCCAATGGCTACACCTTC. Its translation is CASSPAGLSNGYTF.

The chain recombines TRBV9 with TRBJ1-2, with 7 bases identical to TRBD1. Germline CDR1 is SGDLS and CDR2 is YYNGEE. The CDR3 loop spans 14 amino acids. V lost 6 bases to trimming and J lost 3 bases; unmatched junction nucleotides: 8. CDR3 sequence reads: CASTPSGQDYGYTF. The CDR3 bases are TGTGCCAGCACCCCATCAGGACAGGACTATGGCTACACCTTC.

This clone was counted between two and nine times. This chain uses TRBV9 with TRBJ1-1, with 7 bases lining up with TRBD1. V was clipped by 3 bases and J by 1 base; unmatched bases: 3. Germline V CDR1 and CDR2: SGDLS, YYNGEE. CDR3 length: 14 residues. In DNA form, the CDR3 reads TGTGCCAGCAGCGGACAGGGACCGAACACTGAAGCTTTCTTT. Translating it yields CASSGQGPNTEAFF.

The chain couples TRBV7-2 to TRBJ1-2; D might be TRBD1 (5 bases). CDR3 length equals 14 residues. V was cut by 1 base and J by 8 bases, with 14 bases left in between. Germline loops: CDR1 SGHTA, CDR2 FQGNSA. The CDR3 DNA reads TGTGCCAGCAGCTTAGTCGCAACCGAGGGGGGCTACACCTTC. This encodes CASSLVATEGGYTF. Supplemented by reference TRBV7-2 and TRBJ1-2, the full variable domain reads GAGVSQSPSNKVTEKGKDVELRCDPISGHTALYWYRQSLGQGLEFLIYFQGNSAPDKSGLPSDRFSAERTGGSVSTLTIQRTQQEDSAVYLCASSLVATEGGYTFGSGTRLTVV.

J is TRBJ1-6 and V is TRBV18; a possible D gene is TRBD1 (6 bases). Per germline, CDR1 KGHSH and CDR2 LQKENI. This CDR3 contains 15 residues. V dropped 4 bases and J dropped 10 bases, with 17 bases sitting between them. The DNA of the CDR3 is TGTGCCAGCTCACGAACTCCGGGACAAGGATCACCCCTCCACTTT. This gives the protein CASSRTPGQGSPLHF.

The V and J genes are TRBV29-1 and TRBJ2-7, with D possibly matching TRBD1 (6 bases). The CDR3 totals 15 residues. V shed 1 base and J shed 2 bases, with 15 bases lying between them. Germline values: CDR1 SQVTM, CDR2 ANQGSEA. CDR3 DNA: TGCAGCGTTGAAGGAGGGAAGGACAGCGCCTACGAGCAGTACTTC. Protein product: CSVEGGKDSAYEQYF.

The chain joins TRBV6-1 to TRBJ1-2; D remains unclear. This CDR3 comprises 15 residues. The ends were cut back, 2 bases at V and 4 bases at J, with 14 bases in the middle. Germline assignment: CDR1 MNHNS and CDR2 SASEGT. The DNA of the CDR3 is TGTGCCAGCAGTGAAATGGCCGAACGTGGCTATGGCTACACCTTC. Encoded protein: CASSEMAERGYGYTF.

The chain links TRBV6-1 to TRBJ2-4; D possibly corresponds to TRBD2 (5 bases). V dropped 8 bases and J dropped 5 bases, with 25 bases sitting between them. This CDR3 is built from 17 residues. The V gene's germline CDR1 is MNHNS and CDR2 SASEGT. CDR3 protein: CASGKGFAGPWENIQYF. CDR3 in DNA: TGTGCCAGCGGTAAAGGTTTTGCGGGTCCCTGGGAAAACATTCAGTACTTC.